These 6 T cell receptor beta chains share one sample of origin, sequenced in a study of cytomegalovirus exposure and HLA in healthy donors. Clones were read by immunoSEQ multiplex PCR, and TCRdb kept only the in-frame ones, dropping some. The sample carries over 200,000 clones, roughly 84% recorded once. The sequencing input was PBMCs. Receptors were obtained from a woman aged 30 to 39 in good health and CMV-seropositive.

The chain recombines TRBV6-5 with TRBJ1-6, with TRBD1 as a possible D gene (5 bases). In germline, CDR1 is MNHEY, CDR2 SVGAGI. V shed 2 bases and J shed 9 bases, with 11 bases lying between them. The CDR3 is made up of 14 amino acids. CDR3 DNA sequence: TGTGCCAGCAGTTACGTGGGGGATGGTTCACCCCTCCACTTT. It codes for CASSYVGDGSPLHF.

The chain links TRBV4-2 to TRBJ1-1, with 7 bases fitting TRBD1. The length of the CDR3 is 15 residues. Trimming cost V 0 bases and J 4 bases; bases outside gene matches: 5. Germline V CDR1 and CDR2: LGHNA, YNFKEQ. This chain's CDR3 is CASSQEEGASTEAFF. In nucleotides, the CDR3 is TGTGCCAGCAGCCAAGAGGAGGGGGCGTCCACTGAAGCTTTCTTT.

The J gene is TRBJ1-2, the V gene TRBV27, with D possibly matching TRBD1 (6 bases). The V end was cut by 2 bases, the J end by 6 bases, with 13 bases between. Germline V lookup: CDR1 MNHEY, CDR2 SMNVEV (reference sequence). The CDR3 length is 14 residues. The CDR3 here is CASSLKGQGNGYTF. As DNA, the CDR3 is TGTGCCAGCAGTTTAAAAGGTCAGGGGAATGGCTACACCTTC.

The gene calls are TRBV11-2 and TRBJ2-3; D is undetermined. Germline V gene lookup returns CDR1 SGHAT and CDR2 FQNNGV. The CDR3 sequence is 15 residues long. V was cut by 0 bases and J by 6 bases, with 13 bases left in between. As DNA, the CDR3 is TGTGCCAGCAGCTTAGATCTCAGACCTCGGGATACGCAGTATTTT. This translates into CASSLDLRPRDTQYF.

The V gene is TRBV13, the J gene TRBJ1-2; D unclear. V lost 2 bases, J lost 0 bases, and 19 bases lay in between. Germline loops: CDR1 PRHDT, CDR2 FYEKMQ (reference sequence). This CDR3 comprises 18 residues. The CDR3 spells CASSLLVEARRANYGYTF. In DNA, the CDR3 is TGTGCCAGCAGCTTACTGGTCGAGGCCAGGCGAGCTAACTATGGCTACACCTTC.

The genes are TRBV5-4 and TRBJ2-1; the D is unclear. CDR3 length: 14 residues. From germline, CDR1 is SGHNT and CDR2 YYREEE (reference sequence). The germline V and J ends were trimmed by 0 bases and 3 bases, with 7 bases remaining between them. This chain's CDR3 is CASSLDAHYNEQFF. CDR3 bases: TGTGCCAGCAGCTTGGATGCTCACTACAATGAGCAGTTCTTC.